The 14 T cell receptor beta chains listed next were all sequenced from one sample in a study of blood T cell repertoires in COVID-19 (dated by TCRdb to 2018 to 2020). Library preparation employed the immunoSEQ multiplex PCR assay. TCRdb took this table from immuneACCESS and kept in-frame rearrangements with V and J called. Such tables lack part of the clones; where checked against another copy, unresolved V genes explain under half of the gap, and the rest is unexplained. Recorded for this sample are roughly 190,000 clones; approximately 86% of them occurred a single time. The ten biggest clones cover around 1.1% of the sample. The source material was peripheral blood. The receptors come from a man under 40 with acute or convalescent COVID-19.

The chain employs TRBV18 and TRBJ1-1; 9 nucleotides align to TRBD1. This CDR3 comprises 13 residues. The J segment lost 1 base and the V segment lost 8 bases, leaving 2 bases of the junction unmatched. CDR1 is KGHSH, CDR2 LQKENI, per germline. DNA of the CDR3: TGTGCCAGCAGGGGACAGGGGAACACTGAAGCTTTCTTT. This translates into CASRGQGNTEAFF.

The rearrangement joins TRBV30 to TRBJ2-7; 10 bases align to TRBD2. CDR3 size: 15 residues. V dropped 5 bases and J dropped 0; count of bases not matched to a gene: 7. CDR1 and CDR2 from the germline V gene are GTSNPN and SVGIG (reference sequence). CDR3 amino acids: CAWGLAGVHSYEQYF. The CDR3, as DNA: TGTGCCTGGGGGCTAGCGGGGGTTCACTCCTACGAGCAGTACTTC.

The chain uses TRBV29-1 and TRBJ2-4; 9 bases map to TRBD1. CDR3 length: 14 residues. After removal of 6 bases from V and 6 bases from J, the junction contained 9 bases not matched to a gene. Germline CDR1 SQVTM, CDR2 ANQGSEA. The CDR3 protein is CSVPGQGSRNIQYF. DNA of the CDR3: TGCAGCGTGCCGGGACAGGGATCGAGAAACATTCAGTACTTC.

This chain joins TRBV6-6 and TRBJ2-3; 13 bases fit TRBD2. The CDR3 covers 16 residues. From germline, CDR1 is MNHNY and CDR2 SVGAGI (reference sequence). V lost 4 bases, J lost 4 bases, and 5 bases stayed unmatched. The CDR3 reads CASSFGLAGVPDTQYF. The DNA for the CDR3 is TGTGCCAGCAGTTTTGGACTAGCGGGAGTCCCAGATACGCAGTATTTT.

The chain couples TRBV10-3 to TRBJ2-1, with 7 bases identical to TRBD2. This CDR3 is built from 12 residues. Germline V lookup: CDR1 ENHRY, CDR2 SYGVKD. The J segment lost 9 bases and the V segment lost 8 bases, leaving 7 bases of the junction unmatched. The CDR3 coding sequence is TGTGCCATCGGGGTAGGGAGGGGTGAGCAGTTCTTC. This gives the protein CAIGVGRGEQFF.

This chain connects TRBV27 to TRBJ2-7, with 11 bases lining up with TRBD2. The junction had 5 bases not matched to a gene; V was cut back by 1 base and J by 3 bases. From germline, CDR1 is MNHEY and CDR2 SMNVEV (reference sequence). There are 16 residues in the CDR3. In DNA, the CDR3 is TGTGCCAGCAGTTTATATAGCGGGAGGGCCCACTACGAGCAGTACTTC. Its protein is CASSLYSGRAHYEQYF.

The V call is TRBV6-5, the J call TRBJ1-4, with D possibly being TRBD1 (6 bases). The ends were cut back, 5 bases at V and 7 bases at J, with 8 bases in the middle. Germline CDR1 is MNHEY and CDR2 is SVGAGI. The CDR3 contains 12 residues. CDR3 DNA: TGTGCCAGCAGTACGACAGGTGAAAAACTGTTTTTT. This translates into CASSTTGEKLFF.

The chain joins TRBV6-1 to TRBJ2-3, with TRBD1 matching 9 bases. The CDR3 is 16 amino acids. With 4 bases clipped from V and 4 bases from J, the junction kept 9 bases outside the gene matches. CDR1 and CDR2 (germline): MNHNS, SASEGT. The CDR3 region is CASSVDGTGSPDTQYF. The CDR3, as DNA: TGTGCCAGCAGTGTCGACGGGACAGGGTCCCCAGATACGCAGTATTTT.

V and J are TRBV7-9 and TRBJ2-7, with a weak D call TRBD2 (6 bases). Trimming removed 1 base at V and 5 bases at J, with 15 bases between. The germline V gene has CDR1 SEHNR and CDR2 FQNEAQ (reference sequence). The CDR3 loop spans 15 amino acids. The CDR3 region has the DNA TGTGCCAGCAGCTTAGGGATCGGGAGTGTCGACGAGCAGTACTTC. Its protein is CASSLGIGSVDEQYF.

V and J are TRBV7-2 and TRBJ2-1; 7 bases are shared with TRBD1. The CDR3 totals 16 residues. Germline trimming cut 5 bases from V and 2 bases from J; bases unmatched to any gene: 9. CDR1 and CDR2 from the germline V gene are SGHTA and FQGNSA. The CDR3 coding sequence is TGTGCCAGCAGCCTAAGACAGGGCCCTCCCTACAATGAGCAGTTCTTC. Residues: CASSLRQGPPYNEQFF.

This clone occurred once. This rearrangement joins TRBV28 to TRBJ2-1, with 14 positions matching TRBD2. CDR3 length: 16 amino acids. Germline V gene data show CDR1 as MDHEN and CDR2 as SYDVKM. Germline trimming cut 5 bases from V and 2 bases from J; bases unmatched to any gene: 2. CDR3 region: CASSLTSGRAYNEQFF. The CDR3 coding sequence is TGTGCCAGCAGTCTGACTAGCGGGAGGGCCTACAATGAGCAGTTCTTC.

The V call is TRBV5-4, the J call TRBJ1-2; D uncertain. Germline values: CDR1 SGHNT, CDR2 YYREEE (reference sequence). This CDR3 has 16 amino acids. The germline V and J ends were trimmed by 4 bases and 4 bases, with 20 bases remaining between them. The CDR3 DNA sequence: TGTGCCAGCAGCCTGGGTGCGGAGCGACTGGCCTATGGCTACACCTTC. This codes for CASSLGAERLAYGYTF.

A single count supports this clone. This chain connects TRBV5-4 to TRBJ2-7; TRBD1 matches at 9 bases. The germline V gene encodes CDR1 SGHNT and CDR2 YYREEE (reference sequence). The CDR3 consists of 14 residues. V was pared by 4 bases and J by 2 bases, with 4 bases of the junction left unmatched. The CDR3 region is CASSKGDRAYEQYF. The CDR3 DNA reads TGTGCCAGCAGCAAAGGGGACAGGGCCTACGAGCAGTACTTC.

V is TRBV19 and J is TRBJ1-2; TRBD1 matches at 8 bases. This CDR3 region has 14 residues. V lost 7 bases, J lost 3 bases, and 7 bases stayed unmatched. Looked up from germline, CDR1 is LNHDA and CDR2 is SQIVND (reference sequence). The CDR3 loop is CASNQGTGYYGYTF. The CDR3 region has the DNA TGTGCCAGTAATCAAGGGACAGGCTACTATGGCTACACCTTC.